The rows below give T cell receptor beta chains drawn from one sample of a study of OX40 agonist ivuxolimab in advanced cancers. Profiled with immunoSEQ multiplex PCR; TCRdb holds only in-frame clones, not every one. The data contain about 15,000 clones, around 80% of them seen just once; the ten biggest clones take up 25% to 35%. Source: CD4+ or CD8+ T cells sorted from blood, taken in a trial of the OX40 agonist ivuxolimab. All receptors derive from an adult with an advanced solid tumor such as melanoma, head and neck, liver or kidney cancer. The CDR3 runs from the conserved cysteine through the conserved F or W.

V gene	CDR3 protein
TRBV7-2	CASYSGGLEQYF
TRBV10-3	CAISGINPGLAGVYTGELFF
TRBV6-5	CASSYEGATAKNIQYF
TRBV9	CASSPWSGSGSNEQFF
TRBV7-2	CASSFSRGAYNSPLHF
TRBV5-8	CASSSWGSTGDRSSPLHF
TRBV6-6	CASSSPLSFSYEQYF
TRBV15	CATRQGANTGELFF
TRBV19	CASSMFGGTGELFF
TRBV6-5	CASSYGTSGSYEQYF
TRBV2	CASSDPLIGNIQYF
TRBV9	CASSDGAYYGYTF
TRBV4-3	CASSQDWGGGNTEAFF
TRBV6-1	CASSLGSVHEQYF
TRBV29-1	CSVFGRQGIPDGYTF
TRBV5-6	CASSDLEGTSTDTQYF
TRBV7-9	CASSLADGSYEQYF
TRBV27	CASSLRGIGNTIYF
TRBV19	CASSTERQGSETQYF
TRBV5-6	CASSLLAELNYNEQFF
TRBV2	CASSERLQETQYF
TRBV27	CASSLYPRQGIISGANVLTF
TRBV5-1	CASSLDPGRGAFF
TRBV27	CASSLYGKYTQYF
TRBV9	CASSVSSGMNTEAFF
TRBV5-1	CASSLSTSGARELFF
TRBV11-2	CASSLVLGLAGVVEQYF
TRBV28	CASSLLPTEAFF
TRBV27	CASSLPGASGRAGTDTQYF